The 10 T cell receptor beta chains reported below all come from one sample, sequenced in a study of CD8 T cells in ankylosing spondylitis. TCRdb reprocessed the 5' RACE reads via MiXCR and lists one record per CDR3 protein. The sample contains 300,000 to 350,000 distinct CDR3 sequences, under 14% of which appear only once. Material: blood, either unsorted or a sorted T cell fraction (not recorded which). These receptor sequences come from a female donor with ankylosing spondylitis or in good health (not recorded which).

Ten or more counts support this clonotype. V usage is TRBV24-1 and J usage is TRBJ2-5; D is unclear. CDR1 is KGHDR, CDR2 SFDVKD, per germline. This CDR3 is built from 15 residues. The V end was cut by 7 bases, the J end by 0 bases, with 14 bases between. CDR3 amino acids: CATSSPQENQETQYF. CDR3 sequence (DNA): TGTGCCACCAGCTCACCTCAGGAAAACCAAGAGACCCAGTACTTC.

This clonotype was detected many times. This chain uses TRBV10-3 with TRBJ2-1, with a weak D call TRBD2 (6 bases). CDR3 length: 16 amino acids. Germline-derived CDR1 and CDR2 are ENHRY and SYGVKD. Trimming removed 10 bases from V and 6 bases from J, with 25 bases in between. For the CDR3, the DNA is TGTGCCACCAGCAGTCTGGGCGGGACGGAGGGCAATGAGCAGTTCTTC. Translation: CATSSLGGTEGNEQFF.

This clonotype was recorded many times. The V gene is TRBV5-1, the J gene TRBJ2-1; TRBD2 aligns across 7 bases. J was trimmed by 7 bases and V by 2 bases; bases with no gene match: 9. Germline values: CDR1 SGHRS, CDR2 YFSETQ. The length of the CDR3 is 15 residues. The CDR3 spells CASSFGVGGTNEQFF. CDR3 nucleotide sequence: TGCGCCAGCAGCTTCGGGGTGGGAGGGACGAATGAGCAGTTCTTC.

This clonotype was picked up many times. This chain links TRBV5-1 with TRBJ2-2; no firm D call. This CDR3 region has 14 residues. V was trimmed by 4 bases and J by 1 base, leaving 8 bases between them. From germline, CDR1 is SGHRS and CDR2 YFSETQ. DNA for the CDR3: TGCGCCAGCAGCGAAACGGGGAACACCGGGGAGCTGTTTTTT. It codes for CASSETGNTGELFF.

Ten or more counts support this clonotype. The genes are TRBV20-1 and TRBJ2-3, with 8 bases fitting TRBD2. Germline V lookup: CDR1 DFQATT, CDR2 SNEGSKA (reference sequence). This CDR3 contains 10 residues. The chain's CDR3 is CSAGGDTQYF. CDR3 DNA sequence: TGCAGCGCGGGGGGAGATACGCAGTATTTT.

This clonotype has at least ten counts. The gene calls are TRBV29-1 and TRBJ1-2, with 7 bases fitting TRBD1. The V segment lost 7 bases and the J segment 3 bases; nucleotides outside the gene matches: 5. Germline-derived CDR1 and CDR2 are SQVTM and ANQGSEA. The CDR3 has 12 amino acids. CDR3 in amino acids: CSDRTGYYGYTF. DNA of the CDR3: TGCAGCGACCGGACAGGATACTATGGCTACACCTTC.

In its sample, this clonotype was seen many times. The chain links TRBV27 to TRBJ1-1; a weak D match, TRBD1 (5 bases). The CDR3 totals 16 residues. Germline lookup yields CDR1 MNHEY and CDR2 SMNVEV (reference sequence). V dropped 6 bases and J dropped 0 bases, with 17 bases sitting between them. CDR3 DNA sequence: TGTGCCAGCAGCCCACCGAGGGGCAGAATGAACACTGAAGCTTTCTTT. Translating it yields CASSPPRGRMNTEAFF.

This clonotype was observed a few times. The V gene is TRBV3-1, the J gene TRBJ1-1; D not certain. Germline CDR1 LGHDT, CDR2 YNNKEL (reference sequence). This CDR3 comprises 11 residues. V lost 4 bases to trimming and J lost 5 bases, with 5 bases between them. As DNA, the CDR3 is TGTGCCAGCAGCCGGTGGACTGAAGCTTTCTTT. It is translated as CASSRWTEAFF.

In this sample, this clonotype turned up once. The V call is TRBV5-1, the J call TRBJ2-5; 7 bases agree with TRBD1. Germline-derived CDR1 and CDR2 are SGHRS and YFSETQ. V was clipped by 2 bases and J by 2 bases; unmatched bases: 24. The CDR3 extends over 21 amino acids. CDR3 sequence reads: CASSFPPPASQGEEVQETQYF. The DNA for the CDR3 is TGCGCCAGCAGCTTCCCTCCCCCGGCCTCCCAGGGGGAAGAAGTACAAGAGACCCAGTACTTC. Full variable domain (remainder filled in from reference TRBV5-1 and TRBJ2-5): KAGVTQTPRYLIKTRGQQVTLSCSPISGHRSVSWYQQTPGQGLQFLFEYFSETQRNKGNFPGRFSGRQFSNSRSEMNVSTLELGDSALYLCASSFPPPASQGEEVQETQYFGPGTRLLVL.

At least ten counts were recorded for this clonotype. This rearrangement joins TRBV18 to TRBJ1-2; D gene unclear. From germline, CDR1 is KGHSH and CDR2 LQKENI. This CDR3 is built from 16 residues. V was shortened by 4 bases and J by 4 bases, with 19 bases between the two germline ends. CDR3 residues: CASSRRTGGLAYGYTF. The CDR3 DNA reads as TGTGCCAGCTCACGCCGGACGGGAGGGTTGGCCTATGGCTACACCTTC.